Shown below are 20 T cell receptor beta chains from a single sample sequenced in a study of blood T cell repertoires in COVID-19. Generated by immunoSEQ multiplex PCR, the TCRdb table keeps only in-frame clones and is missing some. The table shows around 300,000 clones, with about 89% occurring only once. The specimen sequenced was peripheral blood. The source of these receptors is a woman aged 25 to 39 with COVID-19, enrolled during active disease.

V and J are TRBV3-1 (or the pseudogene TRBV3-2) and TRBJ1-6; the D gene is possibly TRBD1 (6 bases). Per germline, CDR1 LGHDT and CDR2 YNNKEL (reference sequence). There are 14 residues in the CDR3. Trimming stripped 3 bases from V and 7 bases from J, with 10 bases between. Here the CDR3 DNA reads TGTGCCAGCAGCCAGGGGGCGAAGAATTCACCCCTCCACTTT. It specifies CASSQGAKNSPLHF.

This clone has only one observation. The chain links TRBV5-8 to TRBJ1-4, with D uncertain. This CDR3 is 15 amino acids long. V was clipped by 2 bases and J by 0 bases, with 8 bases between them. Per the germline V gene, CDR1 is SGHTS and CDR2 is YDEGEE. The CDR3: CASSLFGATNEKLFF. CDR3 in DNA: TGTGCCAGCAGCTTATTTGGAGCAACTAATGAAAAACTGTTTTTT.

This chain links TRBV6-5 with TRBJ1-4; 7 bases map to TRBD1. The CDR3 consists of 15 residues. Per the germline V gene, CDR1 is MNHEY and CDR2 is SVGAGI. The V gene end was trimmed by 5 bases and the J gene end by 2 bases; junction bases not matched to a gene: 5. CDR3 DNA: TGTGCCAGCAGTCTAATACAGGGGACTAATGAAAAACTGTTTTTT. It is translated as CASSLIQGTNEKLFF.

V and J are TRBV18 and TRBJ2-7; 10 nucleotides match TRBD1. J gave up 5 bases and V 3 bases, and 1 base lay outside the gene matches. The germline CDR1 and CDR2 sequences are KGHSH and LQKENI. The CDR3 has 13 amino acids. CDR3 in DNA: TGTGCCAGCTCACCGGACAGGGGGAACGAGCAGTACTTC. It translates to CASSPDRGNEQYF.

The rearrangement joins TRBV28 to TRBJ1-2, with unresolved D. The CDR3 is 12 residues long. The V gene's germline CDR1 is MDHEN and CDR2 SYDVKM. V dropped 6 bases and J dropped 5 bases, with 10 bases sitting between them. The CDR3 DNA follows: TGTGCCAGCAGAGAGGGAGGTTATGGCTACACCTTC. It yields the protein CASREGGYGYTF.

This clone was recorded only once. The chain employs TRBV10-1 and TRBJ1-1; D not certain. Germline V gene data show CDR1 as WNHNN and CDR2 as SYGVQD (reference sequence). The CDR3 is made up of 13 amino acids. Trimming took off 6 bases at V and 4 bases at J, with 12 bases between the two ends. DNA for the CDR3: TGCGCCAGCAGCGCCCGACCGGGCACTGAAGCTTTCTTT. Protein: CASSARPGTEAFF.

The chain combines TRBV6-2 or TRBV6-3 with TRBJ2-2, with 10 bases matching TRBD2. Germline V gives CDR1 MNHEY, CDR2 SVGEGT. With 0 bases clipped from V and 8 bases from J, the junction kept 3 bases outside the gene matches. This CDR3 spans 15 amino acids. CDR3 loop: CASSYSLAGVGELFF. In DNA, the CDR3 is TGTGCCAGCAGTTACTCCCTAGCGGGAGTTGGGGAGCTGTTTTTT.

V gene TRBV28 combines with J gene TRBJ2-3; D is uncertain. CDR3 length: 12 residues. Per the germline V gene, CDR1 is MDHEN and CDR2 is SYDVKM. Trimming pared 6 bases from V and 5 bases from J, leaving 9 bases between. CDR3 sequence: CASRPGVDTQYF. The CDR3 DNA reads as TGTGCCAGCAGGCCAGGTGTAGATACGCAGTATTTT. Together with reference TRBV28 and TRBJ2-3, the CDR3 gives the full variable domain: DVKVTQSSRYLVKRTGEKVFLECVQDMDHENMFWYRQDPGLGLRLIYFSYDVKMKEKGDIPEGYSVSREKKERFSLILESASTNQTSMYLCASRPGVDTQYFGPGTRLTVL.

The gene calls are TRBV5-1 and TRBJ2-2; TRBD1 agrees at 8 bases. The CDR3 consists of 15 residues. CDR1 and CDR2 (germline): SGHRS, YFSETQ. V lost 4 bases and J lost 6; bases outside the gene matches: 8. The CDR3 spells CASSPNQGAAGELFF. CDR3 bases: TGCGCCAGCAGCCCCAACCAGGGGGCAGCCGGGGAGCTGTTTTTT.

V and J are TRBV20-1 and TRBJ2-7, with a tentative D call TRBD2 (6 bases). Germline-derived CDR1 and CDR2 are DFQATT and SNEGSKA (reference sequence). The V gene lost 3 bases and the J gene lost 5 bases, with 14 bases spanning the gap. The CDR3 runs 13 residues. This chain's CDR3 is CSASPGGRDEQYF. CDR3 DNA sequence: TGCAGTGCTAGTCCCGGGGGTCGCGACGAGCAGTACTTC.

The V call is TRBV5-1, the J call TRBJ2-7; a weak D match, TRBD2 (5 bases). Looked up from germline, CDR1 is SGHRS and CDR2 is YFSETQ. V was trimmed by 1 base and J by 2 bases, leaving 13 bases between them. This CDR3 is built from 15 residues. The CDR3 sequence: CASSLIIEGAYEQYF. The CDR3 DNA reads as TGCGCCAGCAGCTTGATAATAGAGGGAGCCTACGAGCAGTACTTC. The full variable domain, in which reference TRBV5-1 and TRBJ2-7 provide the parts outside the CDR3, is KAGVTQTPRYLIKTRGQQVTLSCSPISGHRSVSWYQQTPGQGLQFLFEYFSETQRNKGNFPGRFSGRQFSNSRSEMNVSTLELGDSALYLCASSLIIEGAYEQYFGPGTRLTVT.

The chain joins TRBV11-2 to TRBJ2-5, with D hard to call. Germline CDR1 and CDR2: SGHAT and FQNNGV. Trimming removed 0 bases from V and 5 bases from J, with 13 bases in between. This CDR3 spans 15 amino acids. The CDR3 is CASSLDSLLGETQYF. CDR3 nucleotide sequence: TGTGCCAGCAGCTTAGATTCCCTACTCGGGGAGACCCAGTACTTC. The full variable domain, in which reference TRBV11-2 and TRBJ2-5 provide the parts outside the CDR3, is EAGVAQSPRYKIIEKRQSVAFWCNPISGHATLYWYQQILGQGPKLLIQFQNNGVVDDSQLPKDRFSAERLKGVDSTLKIQPAKLEDSAVYLCASSLDSLLGETQYFGPGTRLLVL.

The chain employs TRBV6-5 and TRBJ1-5, with D tentatively TRBD1 (5 bases). The CDR3 sequence is 14 residues long. Germline V gene data show CDR1 as MNHEY and CDR2 as SVGAGI. Trimming cost V 5 bases and J 1 base, with 9 bases left between them. The CDR3 reads CASSQGGSNQPQHF. In DNA form, the CDR3 reads TGTGCCAGCAGTCAGGGAGGGAGCAATCAGCCCCAGCATTTT.

This sequence joins TRBV19 and TRBJ1-5; 9 bases match TRBD1. With 5 bases clipped from V and 5 bases from J, the junction kept 7 bases outside the gene matches. The CDR3 runs to 15 residues. Germline values: CDR1 LNHDA, CDR2 SQIVND (reference sequence). The CDR3 here is CASSSGWTGDQPQHF. DNA for the CDR3: TGTGCCAGTAGTTCGGGCTGGACAGGGGATCAGCCCCAGCATTTT.

The CDR3 sequence is CSATSGSEQFF. CDR3 coding DNA: TGCAGTGCTACTAGCGGGAGTGAGCAGTTCTTC. The V gene is TRBV20-1, the J gene TRBJ2-1; TRBD2 matches 10 bases. Germline values: CDR1 DFQATT, CDR2 SNEGSKA (reference sequence). Unmatched junction bases numbered 0, after V lost 4 bases and J lost 9 bases. This CDR3 has 11 residues.

This sequence joins TRBV3-1 (or the pseudogene TRBV3-2) and TRBJ2-7, with 8 bases identical to TRBD2. The germline gives CDR1 LGHDT, CDR2 YNNKEL (reference sequence). Losses at the gene ends were 2 bases for V and 2 bases for J; bases not matched to a gene: 8. This CDR3 has 16 residues. In nucleotides, the CDR3 is TGTGCCAGCAGCCAAAGAGCGGGGGCCCCCCCCTACGAGCAGTACTTC. It translates to CASSQRAGAPPYEQYF.

The chain links TRBV7-9 to TRBJ1-5; D call uncertain. Trimming cost V 5 bases and J 7 bases, with 12 bases left between them. CDR1 is SEHNR and CDR2 is FQNEAQ in the germline V gene (reference sequence). This CDR3 region has 13 residues. The CDR3 reads CASSPPGVQPQHF. DNA for the CDR3: TGTGCCAGCAGCCCTCCCGGAGTGCAGCCCCAGCATTTT.

This chain joins TRBV7-2 and TRBJ1-5, with TRBD1 matching 8 bases. Germline V gene data show CDR1 as SGHTA and CDR2 as FQGNSA. This CDR3 contains 15 residues. Losses at the gene ends were 5 bases for V and 9 bases for J; bases not matched to a gene: 12. CDR3 nucleotides: TGTGCCAGCAGCCCCTCCGGGACAGGCAGAGGGCCCCAGCATTTT. Translating gives CASSPSGTGRGPQHF.

The CDR3 region has the DNA TGTGCCAGCAGTTTAGCGGTCTCCTACAATGAGCAGTTCTTC. Translated: CASSLAVSYNEQFF. J is TRBJ2-1 and V is TRBV27; unclear D gene. This CDR3 is 14 amino acids long. The germline gives CDR1 MNHEY, CDR2 SMNVEV (reference sequence). V was shortened by 2 bases and J by 0 bases, with 5 bases between the two germline ends.

The chain has TRBV9 and TRBJ1-3; 7 positions match TRBD1. The CDR3 totals 16 residues. Germline CDR1 is SGDLS and CDR2 is YYNGEE. V lost 0 bases, J lost 3 bases, and 6 bases stayed unmatched. The DNA of the CDR3 is TGTGCCAGCAGCGTAGGAGAGGGGGCAAGTGGAAACACCATATATTTT. Its translation is CASSVGEGASGNTIYF.